Each of the 18 T cell receptor beta chains below was sequenced from the same sample in a study of shared clonotypes between healthy human individuals. Naive CD8 cells comprised CD45RO-negative, CCR7-positively selected cells, excluding terminally differentiated effector memory CD45RA+ cells. Clones were read by immunoSEQ multiplex PCR, and TCRdb kept only the in-frame ones, dropping some. The sample consists of some 2 million clones, about 95% of them appearing once. Sample: naive CD8+ T cells sorted from blood. These receptors were collected from a man aged 18 to 30 in good health.

J is TRBJ1-2 and V is TRBV4-1; 8 bases map to TRBD1. V was clipped by 4 bases and J by 3 bases; unmatched bases: 4. The length of the CDR3 is 14 residues. Germline assignment: CDR1 MGHRA and CDR2 YSYEKL. The CDR3 reads CASSPPDRDYGYTF. CDR3 DNA: TGCGCCAGCAGCCCTCCGGACAGGGACTATGGCTACACCTTC.

The chain uses TRBV6-5 and TRBJ1-1; perhaps TRBD1 as D (5 bases). Trimming stripped 10 bases from V and 10 bases from J, with 16 bases between. The CDR3 contains 11 residues. From germline, CDR1 is MNHEY and CDR2 SVGAGI. CDR3 residues: CATVWGGGAFF. Here the CDR3 DNA reads TGTGCCACCGTTTGGGGGGGTGGAGCTTTCTTT.

The CDR3: CASSIRVAGTGIDYEQYF. Written as DNA, the CDR3 is TGTGCCAGTAGTATAAGAGTAGCCGGGACAGGGATCGACTACGAGCAGTACTTC. This chain links TRBV19 with TRBJ2-7, with 9 nucleotides matching TRBD1. There are 18 residues in the CDR3. V gave up 2 bases and J gave up 3 bases; unmatched junction bases: 14. Per the germline V gene, CDR1 is LNHDA and CDR2 is SQIVND (reference sequence).

The count of this clone is one. The genes are TRBV9 and TRBJ2-5; 7 bases align to TRBD1. From germline, CDR1 is SGDLS and CDR2 YYNGEE. The CDR3 length is 15 residues. Unmatched junction bases numbered 10, after V lost 3 bases and J lost 5 bases. The CDR3 loop reads CASSEAPDRMETQYF. CDR3 bases: TGTGCCAGCAGCGAGGCCCCGGACAGGATGGAGACCCAGTACTTC.

The V call is TRBV7-6, the J call TRBJ2-3; D gene uncertain. CDR1 is SGHVS, CDR2 FNYEAQ, per germline. Between the trimmed V and J ends, which lost 3 bases and 1 base, there was a span of 11 bases. The CDR3 is 15 residues long. This CDR3 reads CASSLGLVGTDTQYF. CDR3 DNA sequence: TGTGCCAGCAGCTTGGGCCTGGTGGGCACAGATACGCAGTATTTT.

A word on this clone: The junction and the germline gene differ at one end; a read error may be behind it. V gene TRBV27 combines with J gene TRBJ2-1; the match to TRBD1 covers 8 bases. Germline values: CDR1 MNHEY, CDR2 SMNVEV (reference sequence). CDR3 size: 16 residues. The CDR3 DNA sequence: TGTGCCAGCAGTATATCGCAGGGGGCGGGCCACGGTGAGCAGTTCTTC. Translation gives CASSISQGAGHGEQFF.

This clone was recorded once. The chain links TRBV30 to TRBJ2-7, with 10 bases that match TRBD1. The germline gives CDR1 GTSNPN, CDR2 SVGIG (reference sequence). CDR3 length: 13 residues. Trimming took 3 bases from V and 6 from J; bases not matched to a gene: 5. The CDR3 reads CAWRGTGAGEQYF. CDR3 DNA: TGTGCCTGGAGAGGGACAGGGGCGGGCGAGCAGTACTTC.

This sequence joins TRBV19 and TRBJ2-3; maybe TRBD2 (6 bases). V lost 5 bases and J 2 bases, leaving 11 bases between the germline ends. Germline assignment: CDR1 LNHDA and CDR2 SQIVND (reference sequence). The CDR3 is 14 residues long. CDR3 sequence reads: CASSSGTVTDTQYF. In nucleotides, the CDR3 is TGTGCCAGTAGTTCCGGGACTGTCACAGATACGCAGTATTTT. Looking up the rest from reference TRBV19 and TRBJ2-3 gives the full variable domain: DGGITQSPKYLFRKEGQNVTLSCEQNLNHDAMYWYRQDPGQGLRLIYYSQIVNDFQKGDIAEGYSVSREKKESFPLTVTSAQKNPTAFYLCASSSGTVTDTQYFGPGTRLTVL.

CDR3 amino acids: CASSHRLAGGDGELFF. The CDR3 DNA reads TGTGCCAGTAGTCACCGACTAGCGGGAGGGGACGGGGAGCTGTTTTTT. This chain links TRBV19 with TRBJ2-2; 14 nucleotides align to TRBD2. Germline lookup yields CDR1 LNHDA and CDR2 SQIVND (reference sequence). Losses at the gene ends were 5 bases for V and 7 bases for J; bases not matched to a gene: 6. CDR3 size: 16 residues.

V gene TRBV4-1 combines with J gene TRBJ1-2; 8 nucleotides agree with TRBD1. J lost 0 bases, V lost 4 bases, and 4 bases had no gene match. The CDR3 length is 15 residues. CDR1 is MGHRA and CDR2 is YSYEKL in the germline V gene. The CDR3 loop reads CASSLRTGPNYGYTF. CDR3 coding DNA: TGCGCCAGCAGCCTCCGGACAGGGCCTAACTATGGCTACACCTTC.

The gene calls are TRBV2 and TRBJ2-7; 7 bases line up with TRBD1. The CDR3 consists of 16 residues. Germline trimming cut 0 bases from V and 0 bases from J; bases unmatched to any gene: 5. Germline V CDR1 and CDR2: SNHLY, FYNNEI. The chain's CDR3 is CASSEALQGLSYEQYF. CDR3 coding DNA: TGTGCCAGCAGTGAAGCGCTACAGGGGCTCTCCTACGAGCAGTACTTC.

In the case of this clone: This CDR3 is also generated by other DNA sequences in the sample. V and J are TRBV20-1 and TRBJ2-1; no clear D gene. CDR1 DFQATT and CDR2 SNEGSKA come from the germline V gene (reference sequence). The CDR3 is 10 amino acids. V lost 6 bases to trimming and J lost 6 bases, with 6 bases between them. In nucleotides, the CDR3 is TGCAGTGCAGGGTTCAATGAGCAGTTCTTC. Its protein product is CSAGFNEQFF.

The chain couples TRBV5-6 to TRBJ2-7; 9 bases are a match to TRBD1. The junction had 3 bases not matched to a gene; V was cut back by 2 bases and J by 3 bases. This CDR3 spans 14 amino acids. Germline CDR1 reads SGHDT; CDR2 reads YYEEEE. The CDR3 sequence is CASSFRQGVYEQYF. CDR3 sequence (DNA): TGTGCCAGCAGCTTCCGACAGGGGGTCTACGAGCAGTACTTC.

The chain recombines TRBV25-1 with TRBJ2-5; no reliable D call. CDR3 length: 13 amino acids. CDR1 is MGHDK and CDR2 is SYGVNS in the germline V gene. Trimming left V 11 bases short and J 2 bases short, with 15 bases between. This CDR3 reads CAGSPQGQETQYF. The CDR3 DNA is TGTGCCGGCTCCCCTCAAGGGCAAGAGACCCAGTACTTC. The full variable domain, completed using reference TRBV25-1 and TRBJ2-5, is EADIYQTPRYLVIGTGKKITLECSQTMGHDKMYWYQQDPGMELHLIHYSYGVNSTEKGDLSSESTVSRIRTEHFPLTLESARPSHTSQYLCAGSPQGQETQYFGPGTRLLVL.

This clone was seen once. The rearrangement uses TRBV14 and TRBJ2-3; D might be TRBD1 or TRBD2, each matching 6 bases. CDR1 and CDR2 from the germline V gene are SGHDN and FVKESK. CDR3 length equals 15 residues. The ends were cut back, 8 bases at V and 2 bases at J, with 17 bases in the middle. The CDR3: CASASGGPYTDTQYF. DNA for the CDR3: TGTGCCAGCGCATCCGGGGGCCCGTACACAGATACGCAGTATTTT.

The chain has TRBV5-6 and TRBJ2-7, with D hard to call. CDR1 SGHDT and CDR2 YYEEEE come from the germline V gene. Trimming shortened V by 4 bases and J by 0 bases, and 14 bases separated the two germline ends. The length of the CDR3 is 15 residues. Here the CDR3 reads CASSLAGEHSYEQYF. CDR3 DNA: TGTGCCAGCAGCCTGGCCGGCGAACACTCCTACGAGCAGTACTTC.

The chain couples TRBV30 to TRBJ1-3, with D maybe TRBD1 (5 bases). Germline-derived CDR1 and CDR2 are GTSNPN and SVGIG (reference sequence). The CDR3 covers 18 residues. V was pared by 1 base and J by 0 bases, with 19 bases between. The CDR3 is CAWSGQGPRKLSGNTIYF. The CDR3 nucleotides are TGTGCCTGGAGTGGGCAGGGCCCCAGGAAACTCTCTGGAAACACCATATATTTT.

J is TRBJ2-7 and V is TRBV11-2; TRBD2 is a possible D gene (6 bases). Trimming removed 1 base at V and 2 bases at J, with 9 bases between. The germline V gene has CDR1 SGHAT and CDR2 FQNNGV. The CDR3 extends over 14 amino acids. Here the CDR3 DNA reads TGTGCCAGCAGCTTAGTAGCGGCTACCTACGAGCAGTACTTC. Its translation: CASSLVAATYEQYF.